This entry lists 26 T cell receptor beta chains sequenced from one sample in a study of human T cells and chemical hapten exposure. Time point specified: patch test 3, about 24 weeks after DPC sensitization. Regarding treatment: therapeutic diphenylcyclopropenone sensitization with weekly scalp DPC. TCRdb reprocessed the RACE reads with MiXCR, giving one entry per CDR3 protein. This sample has 210,000 or so distinct CDR3 sequences; around a quarter occur once, and the top ten carry approximately 2.5%. The sequences come from whole blood, collected in connection with sensitization to the hapten diphenylcyclopropenone (DPC). The receptors stem from a woman aged 40-49 years with alopecia areata. Some clones in this sample may be carry-over from other donors' samples.

This clonotype has a handful of counts. J is TRBJ2-1 and V is TRBV27; D is unclear. The CDR3 has 17 amino acids. The V and J ends lost 6 bases and 0 bases respectively, with 18 bases between them. Germline-derived CDR1 and CDR2 are MNHEY and SMNVEV (reference sequence). The CDR3 DNA sequence: TGTGCCAGCAGGCTCACCTCCCCCTCCAGCTCCTACAATGAGCAGTTCTTC. Protein sequence: CASRLTSPSSSYNEQFF.

This clonotype was observed at least ten times. V and J are TRBV6-6 and TRBJ2-2, with a possible D match to TRBD1 (6 bases). Germline V gives CDR1 MNHNY, CDR2 SVGAGI (reference sequence). Trimming cost V 6 bases and J 1 base, with 12 bases left between them. There are 15 residues in the CDR3. CDR3: CASSSTGRNTGELFF. As DNA, the CDR3 is TGTGCCAGCAGCTCCACAGGGAGGAACACCGGGGAGCTGTTTTTT.

This clonotype turned up a few times. The chain couples TRBV5-1 to TRBJ2-3, with TRBD2 matching over 8 bases. There are 17 residues in the CDR3. Losses at the gene ends were 4 bases for V and 5 bases for J; bases not matched to a gene: 15. Per germline, CDR1 SGHRS and CDR2 YFSETQ. Here the CDR3 reads CASSPGQSAGVIDTQYF. The CDR3 DNA reads as TGCGCCAGCAGCCCCGGACAGTCAGCGGGAGTTATAGATACGCAGTATTTT.

The CDR3 DNA reads TGTGCCAGCAGTTACTCCCCGTCGGGGAGGAGGCAAGAGACCCAGTACTTC. Translation: CASSYSPSGRRQETQYF. The genes are TRBV6-5 and TRBJ2-5; D is possibly TRBD2 (6 bases). The CDR3 totals 17 residues. Germline V lookup: CDR1 MNHEY, CDR2 SVGAGI. V gave up 0 bases and J gave up 2 bases, with 16 bases separating them.

This clonotype was seen a few times. V gene TRBV24-1 combines with J gene TRBJ2-4, with TRBD1 matching over 9 bases. The CDR3 covers 17 residues. Trimming cost V 5 bases and J 5 bases; bases outside gene matches: 12. Per germline, CDR1 KGHDR and CDR2 SFDVKD. For the CDR3, the DNA is TGTGCCACCAGTGGCCCCAAGACAGGGGGTGGACAAAACATTCAGTACTTC. Translation gives CATSGPKTGGGQNIQYF.

This clonotype was counted only a few times. The chain is built from TRBV19 and TRBJ1-4; weak D call: TRBD1 (5 bases). The germline gives CDR1 LNHDA, CDR2 SQIVND (reference sequence). This CDR3 region has 14 residues. V dropped 7 bases and J dropped 4 bases, with 13 bases sitting between them. The CDR3 nucleotides read TGTGCCAGTACTCCGCGACAGAGTAATGAAAAACTGTTTTTT. This translates into CASTPRQSNEKLFF.

The V gene is TRBV12-3 or TRBV12-4, the J gene TRBJ2-2; weak D call: TRBD2 (5 bases). The CDR3 spans 13 residues. The V gene lost 6 bases and the J gene lost 7 bases, with 12 bases spanning the gap. CDR3 coding DNA: TGTGCCAGCAGGGCACTAGGGATCGGGGAGCTGTTTTTT. Translated, it gives CASRALGIGELFF.

This clonotype was picked up one time. V usage is TRBV15 and J usage is TRBJ2-2, with TRBD2 matching over 11 bases. After removal of 4 bases from V and 3 bases from J, the junction contained 10 bases not matched to a gene. CDR1 and CDR2 (germline): LNHNV, YYDKDF (reference sequence). The CDR3 runs 18 residues. CDR3 in DNA: TGTGCCACCAGCAAGAGACTAGCGGGGCCGCCGGACACCGGGGAGCTGTTTTTT. Amino acid sequence: CATSKRLAGPPDTGELFF.

This clonotype was detected only a few times. CDR3 in DNA: TGTGCCAGTAGTGCTCCAAGCTCCTACGAGCAGTACTTC. This sequence encodes CASSAPSSYEQYF. The rearrangement joins TRBV19 to TRBJ2-7; D call uncertain. The length of the CDR3 is 13 residues. CDR1 and CDR2 from the germline V gene are LNHDA and SQIVND (reference sequence). The germline V and J ends were trimmed by 5 bases and 0 bases, with 8 bases remaining between them.

This clonotype was picked up one time. The chain links TRBV27 to TRBJ1-5; TRBD1 might be the D (5 bases). Germline V gene lookup returns CDR1 MNHEY and CDR2 SMNVEV (reference sequence). The CDR3 totals 14 residues. Trimming took 3 bases from V and 0 from J, leaving 6 bases between them. The CDR3 DNA is TGTGCCAGCAGTTTCGGGGCTAGCAATCAGCCCCAGCATTTT. Translated, it gives CASSFGASNQPQHF.

This sequence joins TRBV2 and TRBJ2-1; possible D gene TRBD2, 5 bases. The CDR3 contains 15 residues. V lost 2 bases and J 4 bases, leaving 12 bases between the germline ends. CDR1 SNHLY and CDR2 FYNNEI come from the germline V gene. The DNA of the CDR3 is TGTGCCAGCAGTGAACAGTCAGGAGGTTACAATGAGCAGTTCTTC. Residues: CASSEQSGGYNEQFF.

There are many counts of this clonotype. The chain recombines TRBV28 with TRBJ2-7, with a possible D match to TRBD1 (5 bases). CDR1 MDHEN and CDR2 SYDVKM come from the germline V gene. V lost 6 bases to trimming and J lost 0 bases, with 15 bases between them. The CDR3 is 15 residues long. This CDR3 reads CASSRPGMSSYEQYF. The DNA of the CDR3 is TGTGCCAGCAGCCGGCCAGGGATGAGCTCCTACGAGCAGTACTTC.

V is TRBV7-6 and J is TRBJ2-7; D is undetermined. The CDR3 runs 14 residues. Trimming took off 0 bases at V and 3 bases at J, with 9 bases between the two ends. Looked up from germline, CDR1 is SGHVS and CDR2 is FNYEAQ. CDR3 amino acids: CASSLANGNYEQYF. The CDR3 DNA is TGTGCCAGCAGCTTAGCGAACGGCAACTACGAGCAGTACTTC.

This clonotype was detected a few times. The chain carries TRBV7-2 and TRBJ1-5, with no clear D. The germline CDR1 and CDR2 sequences are SGHTA and FQGNSA. CDR3 length: 12 residues. V gave up 5 bases and J gave up 5 bases, with 7 bases separating them. CDR3 bases: TGTGCCAGCAGCCGTTCCGATCAGCCCCAGCATTTT. This gives the protein CASSRSDQPQHF.

The CDR3, as DNA: TGTGCCAGCAGCTTAGGAGGACTCCTCACAGATACGCAGTATTTT. Its translation is CASSLGGLLTDTQYF. The chain joins TRBV7-2 to TRBJ2-3; D is perhaps TRBD2 (5 bases). The V end lost 1 base, the J end lost 2 bases, and 10 bases lay between the germline ends. The germline CDR1 and CDR2 sequences are SGHTA and FQGNSA. The CDR3 is 15 residues long.

This clonotype was counted a few times. V gene TRBV6-2 or TRBV6-3 combines with J gene TRBJ2-7, with 9 bases lining up with TRBD1. The CDR3 sequence is 15 residues long. The V gene end was trimmed by 9 bases and the J gene end by 5 bases; junction bases not matched to a gene: 14. Germline V gene sequence: CDR1 MNHEY, CDR2 SVGEGT. The CDR3 sequence is CARVEFDRGKDEQYF. In nucleotides, the CDR3 is TGTGCCAGGGTAGAGTTCGACAGGGGGAAAGACGAGCAGTACTTC.

Only a few counts were recorded for this clonotype. The chain couples TRBV29-1 to TRBJ1-1; D is unresolved. V shed 6 bases and J shed 0 bases, with 11 bases lying between them. This CDR3 region has 13 residues. Germline V gene lookup returns CDR1 SQVTM and CDR2 ANQGSEA. The CDR3 bases are TGCAGCGTAAGGGTCAACATGAACACTGAAGCTTTCTTT. Encoded protein: CSVRVNMNTEAFF.

This clonotype was counted between two and nine times. The V and J genes are TRBV7-8 and TRBJ1-1; 7 bases fit TRBD1. Per germline, CDR1 SGHVS and CDR2 FQNEAQ. CDR3 length equals 13 residues. Losses at the gene ends were 0 bases for V and 8 bases for J; bases not matched to a gene: 3. CDR3 DNA sequence: TGTGCCAGCAGCTTAGCAGGGGGCGCGGAAGCTTTCTTT. Its translation: CASSLAGGAEAFF.

This clonotype occurred a few times. The V and J genes are TRBV6-5 and TRBJ2-6, with 7 nucleotides matching TRBD1. This CDR3 is 14 amino acids long. Germline trimming cut 7 bases from V and 2 bases from J; bases unmatched to any gene: 2. CDR1 MNHEY and CDR2 SVGAGI come from the germline V gene. This chain's CDR3 is CASKTGAGANVLTF. The CDR3, as DNA: TGTGCCAGCAAAACAGGGGCTGGGGCCAACGTCCTGACTTTC.

This clonotype was counted a single time. The chain uses TRBV20-1 and TRBJ2-6, with 9 bases aligning to TRBD1. This CDR3 has 18 amino acids. Looked up from germline, CDR1 is DFQATT and CDR2 is SNEGSKA (reference sequence). The junction had 11 bases not matched to a gene; V was cut back by 5 bases and J by 0 bases. CDR3 in amino acids: CSAAKAGQGLSGANVLTF. Here the CDR3 DNA reads TGCAGTGCTGCTAAAGCGGGACAGGGTCTCTCTGGGGCCAACGTCCTGACTTTC.

V usage is TRBV5-1 and J usage is TRBJ2-5; D gene uncertain. This CDR3 contains 14 residues. The ends were cut back, 0 bases at V and 5 bases at J, with 11 bases in the middle. Per the germline V gene, CDR1 is SGHRS and CDR2 is YFSETQ. This chain's CDR3 is CASSLGGSHETQYF. CDR3 nucleotide sequence: TGCGCCAGCAGCTTGGGAGGTTCCCACGAGACCCAGTACTTC.

There are a few counts of this clonotype. This sequence joins TRBV27 and TRBJ2-7, with unresolved D. Germline V gene sequence: CDR1 MNHEY, CDR2 SMNVEV (reference sequence). V shed 3 bases and J shed 3 bases, with 12 bases lying between them. The CDR3 has 14 amino acids. The CDR3 spells CASSLGSESYEQYF. CDR3 coding DNA: TGTGCCAGCAGTTTGGGCTCTGAGAGCTACGAGCAGTACTTC.

This clonotype occurred a few times. The chain employs TRBV7-2 and TRBJ2-1; D uncertain. Germline CDR1 is SGHTA and CDR2 is FQGNSA. Trimming cost V 5 bases and J 3 bases, with 11 bases left between them. The CDR3 contains 14 residues. The CDR3 bases are TGTGCCAGCAGCCGCAATTTCCTCTACAATGAGCAGTTCTTC. Translation gives CASSRNFLYNEQFF.

There are a few counts of this clonotype. This chain links TRBV28 with TRBJ2-7, with 11 bases lining up with TRBD2. Looked up from germline, CDR1 is MDHEN and CDR2 is SYDVKM. V gave up 7 bases and J gave up 3 bases; unmatched junction bases: 5. The CDR3 extends over 14 amino acids. The CDR3 sequence is CASKAGTSGYEQYF. The CDR3 bases are TGTGCCAGCAAGGCCGGGACTAGCGGCTACGAGCAGTACTTC.

V usage is TRBV4-1 and J usage is TRBJ1-2; 7 bases fit TRBD1. Looked up from germline, CDR1 is MGHRA and CDR2 is YSYEKL. This CDR3 is 16 amino acids long. V gave up 3 bases and J gave up 3 bases; unmatched junction bases: 10. CDR3 amino acids: CASSHLGRGRDYGYTF. CDR3 DNA sequence: TGCGCCAGCAGCCACTTGGGGAGGGGGCGCGACTATGGCTACACCTTC.

This clonotype was observed a few times. V usage is TRBV20-1 and J usage is TRBJ2-7; 8 positions match TRBD2. Germline V gene data show CDR1 as DFQATT and CDR2 as SNEGSKA (reference sequence). The CDR3 is 15 residues long. Losses at the gene ends were 1 base for V and 6 bases for J; bases not matched to a gene: 11. CDR3 bases: TGCAGTGCTAGAGTGTTGGGACTAGATGTTCTCGAGCAGTACTTC. It translates to CSARVLGLDVLEQYF.